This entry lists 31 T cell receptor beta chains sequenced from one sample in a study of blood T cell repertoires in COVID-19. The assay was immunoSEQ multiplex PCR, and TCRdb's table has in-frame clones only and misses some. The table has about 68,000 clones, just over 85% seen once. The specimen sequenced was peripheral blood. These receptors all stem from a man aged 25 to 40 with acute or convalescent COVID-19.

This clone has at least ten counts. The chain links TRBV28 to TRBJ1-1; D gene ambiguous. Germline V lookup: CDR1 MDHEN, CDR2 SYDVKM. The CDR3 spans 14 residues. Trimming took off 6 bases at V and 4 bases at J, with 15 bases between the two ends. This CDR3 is CASRPLSVRTEAFF. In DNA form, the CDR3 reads TGTGCCAGCAGACCCTTATCGGTCCGCACTGAAGCTTTCTTT.

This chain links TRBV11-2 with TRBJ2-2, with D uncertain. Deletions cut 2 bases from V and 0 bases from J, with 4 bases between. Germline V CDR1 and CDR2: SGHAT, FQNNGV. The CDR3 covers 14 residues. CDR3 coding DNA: TGTGCCAGCAGCTTATCAGCGAACACCGGGGAGCTGTTTTTT. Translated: CASSLSANTGELFF.

The DNA of the CDR3 is TGTGCCAGCAGTTCATTCCAGGGACTTAACTATGGCTACACCTTC. Its translation: CASSSFQGLNYGYTF. The chain carries TRBV28 and TRBJ1-2; D possibly corresponds to TRBD1 (5 bases). The germline V and J ends were trimmed by 4 bases and 1 base, with 13 bases remaining between them. This CDR3 comprises 15 residues. The germline V gene has CDR1 MDHEN and CDR2 SYDVKM.

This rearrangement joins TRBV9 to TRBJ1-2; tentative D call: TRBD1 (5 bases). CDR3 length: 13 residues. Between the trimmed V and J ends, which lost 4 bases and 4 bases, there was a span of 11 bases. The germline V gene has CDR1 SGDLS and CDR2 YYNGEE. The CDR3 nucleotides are TGTGCCAGCAGCTCCGGGGGATTCTATGGCTACACCTTC. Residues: CASSSGGFYGYTF.

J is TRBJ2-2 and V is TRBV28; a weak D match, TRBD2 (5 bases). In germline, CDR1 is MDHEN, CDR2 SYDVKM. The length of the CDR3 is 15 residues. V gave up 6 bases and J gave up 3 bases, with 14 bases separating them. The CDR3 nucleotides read TGTGCCAGCAGGGGAGATGGTTATTACACCGGGGAGCTGTTTTTT. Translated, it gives CASRGDGYYTGELFF.

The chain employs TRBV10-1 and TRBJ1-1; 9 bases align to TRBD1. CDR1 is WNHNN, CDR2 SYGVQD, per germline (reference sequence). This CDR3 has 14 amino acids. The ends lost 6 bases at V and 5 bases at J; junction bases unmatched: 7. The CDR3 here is CASRPHRGRTEAFF. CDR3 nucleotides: TGCGCCAGCAGGCCACACAGGGGGCGAACTGAAGCTTTCTTT.

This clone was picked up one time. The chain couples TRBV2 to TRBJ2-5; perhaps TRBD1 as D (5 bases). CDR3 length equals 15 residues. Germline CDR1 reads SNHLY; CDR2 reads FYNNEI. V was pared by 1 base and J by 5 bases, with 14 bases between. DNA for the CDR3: TGTGCCAGCAGTGAAGGAAGGGGTAGGCAGGAGACCCAGTACTTC. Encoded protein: CASSEGRGRQETQYF.

DNA for the CDR3: TGCAGCGTTCCAAAGGGGACAGCGTCCGGCTACACCTTC. Protein: CSVPKGTASGYTF. V usage is TRBV29-1 and J usage is TRBJ1-2; 7 bases are shared with TRBD1. CDR3 length: 13 amino acids. The ends lost 5 bases at V and 8 bases at J; junction bases unmatched: 11. Germline-derived CDR1 and CDR2 are SQVTM and ANQGSEA.

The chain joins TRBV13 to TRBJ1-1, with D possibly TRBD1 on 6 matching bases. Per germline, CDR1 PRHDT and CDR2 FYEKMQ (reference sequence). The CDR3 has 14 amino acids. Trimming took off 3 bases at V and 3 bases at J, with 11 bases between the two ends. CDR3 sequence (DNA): TGTGCCAGCAGCTTGCTACAGGGATACACTGAAGCTTTCTTT. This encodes CASSLLQGYTEAFF.

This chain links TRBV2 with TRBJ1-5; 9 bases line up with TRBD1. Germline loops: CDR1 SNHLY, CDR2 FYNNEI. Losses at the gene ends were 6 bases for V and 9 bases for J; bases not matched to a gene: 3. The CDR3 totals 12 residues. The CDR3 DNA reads TGTGCCAGCAGGGACAGGGGTGCGCCCCAGCATTTT. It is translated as CASRDRGAPQHF.

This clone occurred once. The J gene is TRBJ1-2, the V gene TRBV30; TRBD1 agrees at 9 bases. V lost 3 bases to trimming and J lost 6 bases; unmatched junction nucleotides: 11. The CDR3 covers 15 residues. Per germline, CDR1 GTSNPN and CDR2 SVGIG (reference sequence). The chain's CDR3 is CAWSAGTGRRNGYTF. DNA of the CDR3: TGTGCCTGGAGCGCCGGGACAGGGCGACGGAATGGCTACACCTTC.

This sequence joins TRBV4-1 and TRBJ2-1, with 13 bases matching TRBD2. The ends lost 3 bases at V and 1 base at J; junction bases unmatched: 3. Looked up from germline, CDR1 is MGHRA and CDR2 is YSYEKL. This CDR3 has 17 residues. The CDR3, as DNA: TGCGCCAGCAGCCACCCGGGACTAGCGGGATCCTACAATGAGCAGTTCTTC. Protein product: CASSHPGLAGSYNEQFF.

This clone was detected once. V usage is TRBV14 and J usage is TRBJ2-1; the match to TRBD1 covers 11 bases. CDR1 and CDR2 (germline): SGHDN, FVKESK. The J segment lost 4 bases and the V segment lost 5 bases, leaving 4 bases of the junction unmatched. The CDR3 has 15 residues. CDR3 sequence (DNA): TGTGCCAGCAGCTACGGGACAGGGGGTTACAATGAGCAGTTCTTC. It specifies CASSYGTGGYNEQFF. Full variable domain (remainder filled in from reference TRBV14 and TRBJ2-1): EAGVTQFPSHSVIEKGQTVTLRCDPISGHDNLYWYRRVMGKEIKFLLHFVKESKQDESGMPNNRFLAERTGGTYSTLKVQPAELEDSGVYFCASSYGTGGYNEQFFGPGTRLTVL.

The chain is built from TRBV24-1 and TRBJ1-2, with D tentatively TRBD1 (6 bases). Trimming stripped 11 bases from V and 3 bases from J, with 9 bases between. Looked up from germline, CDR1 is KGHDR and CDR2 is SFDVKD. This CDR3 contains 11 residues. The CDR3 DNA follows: TGTGCCAGGGACAATTACTATGGCTACACCTTC. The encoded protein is CARDNYYGYTF.

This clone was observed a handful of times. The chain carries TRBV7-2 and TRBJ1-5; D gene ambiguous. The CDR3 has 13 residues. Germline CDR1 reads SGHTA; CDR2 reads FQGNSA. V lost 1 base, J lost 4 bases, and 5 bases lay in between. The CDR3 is CASSLGANQPQHF. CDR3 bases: TGTGCCAGCAGCTTAGGAGCTAATCAGCCCCAGCATTTT. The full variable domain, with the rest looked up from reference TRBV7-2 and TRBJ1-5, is GAGVSQSPSNKVTEKGKDVELRCDPISGHTALYWYRQSLGQGLEFLIYFQGNSAPDKSGLPSDRFSAERTGGSVSTLTIQRTQQEDSAVYLCASSLGANQPQHFGDGTRLSIL.

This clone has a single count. CDR3 protein: CASMKSHGTQYF. The DNA of the CDR3 is TGTGCCAGCATGAAAAGCCACGGGACCCAGTACTTC. The chain is built from TRBV25-1 and TRBJ2-5; D is unresolved. The CDR3 spans 12 residues. V dropped 7 bases and J dropped 7 bases, with 13 bases sitting between them. Germline V lookup: CDR1 MGHDK, CDR2 SYGVNS.

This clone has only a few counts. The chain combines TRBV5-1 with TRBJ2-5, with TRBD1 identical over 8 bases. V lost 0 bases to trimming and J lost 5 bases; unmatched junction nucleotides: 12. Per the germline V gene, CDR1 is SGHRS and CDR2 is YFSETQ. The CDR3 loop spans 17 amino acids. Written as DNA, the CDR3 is TGCGCCAGCAGCTTGGTAGGCGGACAGGGCCTAGGGGAGACCCAGTACTTC. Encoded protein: CASSLVGGQGLGETQYF. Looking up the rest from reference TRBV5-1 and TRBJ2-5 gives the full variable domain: KAGVTQTPRYLIKTRGQQVTLSCSPISGHRSVSWYQQTPGQGLQFLFEYFSETQRNKGNFPGRFSGRQFSNSRSEMNVSTLELGDSALYLCASSLVGGQGLGETQYFGPGTRLLVL.

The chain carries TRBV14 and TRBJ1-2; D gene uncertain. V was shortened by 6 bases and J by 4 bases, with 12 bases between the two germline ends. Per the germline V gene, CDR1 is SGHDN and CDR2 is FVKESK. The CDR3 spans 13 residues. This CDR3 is CASSLPEFYGYTF. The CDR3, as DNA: TGTGCCAGCAGTCTTCCTGAGTTCTATGGCTACACCTTC. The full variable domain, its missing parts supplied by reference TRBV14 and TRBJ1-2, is EAGVTQFPSHSVIEKGQTVTLRCDPISGHDNLYWYRRVMGKEIKFLLHFVKESKQDESGMPNNRFLAERTGGTYSTLKVQPAELEDSGVYFCASSLPEFYGYTFGSGTRLTVV.

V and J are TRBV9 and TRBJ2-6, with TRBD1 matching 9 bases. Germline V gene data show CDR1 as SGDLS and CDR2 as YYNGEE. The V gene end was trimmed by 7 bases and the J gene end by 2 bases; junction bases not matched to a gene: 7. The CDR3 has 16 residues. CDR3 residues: CASRSRQGAGANVLTF. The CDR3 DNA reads TGTGCCAGCCGATCCAGACAGGGGGCTGGGGCCAACGTCCTGACTTTC.

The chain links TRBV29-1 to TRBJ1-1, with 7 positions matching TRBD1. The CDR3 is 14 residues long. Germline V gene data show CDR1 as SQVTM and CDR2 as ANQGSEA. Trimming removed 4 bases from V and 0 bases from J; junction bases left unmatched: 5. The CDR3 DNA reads TGCAGCGTTGGTTGGGGACAGCTGAACACTGAAGCTTTCTTT. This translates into CSVGWGQLNTEAFF. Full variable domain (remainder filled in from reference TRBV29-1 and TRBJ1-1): SAVISQKPSRDICQRGTSLTIQCQVDSQVTMMFWYRQQPGQSLTLIATANQGSEATYESGFVIDKFPISRPNLTFSTLTVSNMSPEDSSIYLCSVGWGQLNTEAFFGQGTRLTVV.

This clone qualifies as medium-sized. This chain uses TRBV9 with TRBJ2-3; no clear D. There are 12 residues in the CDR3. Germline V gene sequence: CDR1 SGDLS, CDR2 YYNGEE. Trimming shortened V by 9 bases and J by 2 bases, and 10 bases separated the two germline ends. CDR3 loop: CATSGDTDTQYF. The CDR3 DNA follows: TGTGCCACCTCCGGTGACACAGATACGCAGTATTTT.

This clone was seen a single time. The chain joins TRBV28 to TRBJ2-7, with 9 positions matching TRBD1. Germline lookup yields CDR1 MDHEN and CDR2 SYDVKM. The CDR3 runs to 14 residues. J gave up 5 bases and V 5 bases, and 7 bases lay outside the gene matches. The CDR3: CASSGRDRANEQYF. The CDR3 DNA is TGTGCCAGCAGTGGCCGGGACAGGGCCAACGAGCAGTACTTC.

The chain's CDR3 is CASSEAGPGDTQYF. The CDR3 nucleotides read TGTGCCAGCAGTGAGGCAGGGCCAGGAGATACGCAGTATTTT. This chain uses TRBV6-1 with TRBJ2-3, with TRBD1 as a possible D gene (5 bases). CDR1 is MNHNS and CDR2 is SASEGT in the germline V gene. The length of the CDR3 is 14 residues. Trimming removed 3 bases from V and 5 bases from J, with 12 bases in between.

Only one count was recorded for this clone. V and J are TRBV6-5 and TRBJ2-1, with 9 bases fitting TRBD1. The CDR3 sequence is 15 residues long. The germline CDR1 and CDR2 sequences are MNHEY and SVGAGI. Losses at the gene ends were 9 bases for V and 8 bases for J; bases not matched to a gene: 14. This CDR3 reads CASLSRTGARHEQFF. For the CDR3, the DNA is TGTGCCAGTCTCTCCCGGACAGGGGCGAGGCATGAGCAGTTCTTC.

CDR3 in DNA: TGTGCCAGCAGTGAAGCCCTGGACAGGGGGAACACTGAAGCTTTCTTT. Its protein is CASSEALDRGNTEAFF. The chain has TRBV2 and TRBJ1-1, with 9 bases matching TRBD1. The ends lost 0 bases at V and 1 base at J; junction bases unmatched: 3. The CDR3 runs 16 residues. The V gene's germline CDR1 is SNHLY and CDR2 FYNNEI.

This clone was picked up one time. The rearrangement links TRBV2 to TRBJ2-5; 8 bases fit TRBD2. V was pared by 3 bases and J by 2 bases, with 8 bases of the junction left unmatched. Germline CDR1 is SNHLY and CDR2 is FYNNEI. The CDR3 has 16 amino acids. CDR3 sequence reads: CASSEGLAGRQETQYF. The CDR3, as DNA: TGTGCCAGCAGTGAGGGGTTAGCGGGGCGTCAAGAGACCCAGTACTTC.

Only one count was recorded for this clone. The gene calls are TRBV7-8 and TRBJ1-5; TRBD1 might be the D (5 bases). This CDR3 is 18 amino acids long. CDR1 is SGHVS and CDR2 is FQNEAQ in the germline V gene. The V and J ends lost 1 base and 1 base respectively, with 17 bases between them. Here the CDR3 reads CASSLVAPIGASNQPQHF. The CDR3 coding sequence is TGTGCCAGCAGCTTAGTAGCCCCGATAGGGGCGAGCAATCAGCCCCAGCATTTT.

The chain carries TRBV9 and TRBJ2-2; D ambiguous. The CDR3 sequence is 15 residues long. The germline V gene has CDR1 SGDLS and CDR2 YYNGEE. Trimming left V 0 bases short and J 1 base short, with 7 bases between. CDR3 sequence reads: CASSVAAGNTGELFF. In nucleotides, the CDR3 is TGTGCCAGCAGCGTAGCTGCAGGGAACACCGGGGAGCTGTTTTTT.

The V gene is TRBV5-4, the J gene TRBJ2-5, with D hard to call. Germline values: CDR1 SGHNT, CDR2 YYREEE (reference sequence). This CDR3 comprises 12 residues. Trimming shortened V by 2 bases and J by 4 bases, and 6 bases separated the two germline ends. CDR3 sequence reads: CASSLSPETQYF. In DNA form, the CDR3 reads TGTGCCAGCAGCTTAAGCCCAGAGACCCAGTACTTC.

CDR3 nucleotide sequence: TGTGCCAGCAGATCGACACAGGCGTCAGAAGCTTTCTTT. This encodes CASRSTQASEAFF. The chain is built from TRBV6-5 and TRBJ1-1; maybe TRBD1 (5 bases). The CDR3 sequence is 13 residues long. Germline values: CDR1 MNHEY, CDR2 SVGAGI. V shed 6 bases and J shed 8 bases, with 16 bases lying between them.

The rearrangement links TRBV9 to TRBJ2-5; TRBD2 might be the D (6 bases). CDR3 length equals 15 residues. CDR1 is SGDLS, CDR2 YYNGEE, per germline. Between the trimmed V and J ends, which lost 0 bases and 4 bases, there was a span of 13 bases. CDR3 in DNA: TGTGCCAGCAGCGTAGGAGGGCGGGAATTAGAGACCCAGTACTTC. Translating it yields CASSVGGRELETQYF.